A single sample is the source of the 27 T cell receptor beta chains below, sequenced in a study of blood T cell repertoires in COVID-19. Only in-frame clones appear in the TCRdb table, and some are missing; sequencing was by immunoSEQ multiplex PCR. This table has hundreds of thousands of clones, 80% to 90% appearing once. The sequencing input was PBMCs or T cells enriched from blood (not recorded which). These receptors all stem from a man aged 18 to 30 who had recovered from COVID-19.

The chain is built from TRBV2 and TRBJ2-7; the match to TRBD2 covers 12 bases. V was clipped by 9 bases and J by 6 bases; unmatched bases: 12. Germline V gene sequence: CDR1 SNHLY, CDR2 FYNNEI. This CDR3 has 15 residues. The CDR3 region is CASERLAGEGGEQYF. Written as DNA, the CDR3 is TGTGCCAGTGAGCGACTAGCGGGAGAAGGTGGCGAGCAGTACTTC.

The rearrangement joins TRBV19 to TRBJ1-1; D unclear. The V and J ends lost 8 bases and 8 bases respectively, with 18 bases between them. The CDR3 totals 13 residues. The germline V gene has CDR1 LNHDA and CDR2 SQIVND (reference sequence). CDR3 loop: CASSTRVAQEAFF. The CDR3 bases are TGTGCCAGTTCTACCCGGGTCGCCCAAGAAGCTTTCTTT.

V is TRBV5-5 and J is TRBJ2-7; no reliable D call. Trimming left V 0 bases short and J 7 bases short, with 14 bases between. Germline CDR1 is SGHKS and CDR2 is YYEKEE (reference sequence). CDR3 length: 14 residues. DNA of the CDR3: TGTGCCAGCAGCTTGGGTGCAGAACCTAGGGAGCAGTACTTC. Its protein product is CASSLGAEPREQYF.

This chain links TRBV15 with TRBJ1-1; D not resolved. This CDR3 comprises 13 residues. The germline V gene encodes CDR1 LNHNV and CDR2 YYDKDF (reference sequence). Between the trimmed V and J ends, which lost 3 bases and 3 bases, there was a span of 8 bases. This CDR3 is CATSSDIDTEAFF. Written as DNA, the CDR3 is TGTGCCACCAGCAGCGACATAGACACTGAAGCTTTCTTT.

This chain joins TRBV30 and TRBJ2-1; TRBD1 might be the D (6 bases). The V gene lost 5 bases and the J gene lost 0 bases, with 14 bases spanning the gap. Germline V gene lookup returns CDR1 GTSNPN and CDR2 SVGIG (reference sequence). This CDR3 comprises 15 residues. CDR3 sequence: CAWGRQASSYNEQFF. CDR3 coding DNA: TGTGCCTGGGGTAGACAGGCCAGCTCCTACAATGAGCAGTTCTTC. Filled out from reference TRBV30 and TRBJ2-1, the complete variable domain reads SQTIHQWPATLVQPVGSPLSLECTVEGTSNPNLYWYRQAAGRGLQLLFYSVGIGQISSEVPQNLSASRPQDRQFILSSKKLLLSDSGFYLCAWGRQASSYNEQFFGPGTRLTVL.

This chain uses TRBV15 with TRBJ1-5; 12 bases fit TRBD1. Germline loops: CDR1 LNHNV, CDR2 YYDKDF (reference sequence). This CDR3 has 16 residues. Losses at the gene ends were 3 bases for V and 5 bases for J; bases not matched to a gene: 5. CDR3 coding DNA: TGTGCCACCAGCAGGGGCGGGACAGGGGGCCATCAGCCCCAGCATTTT. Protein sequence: CATSRGGTGGHQPQHF.

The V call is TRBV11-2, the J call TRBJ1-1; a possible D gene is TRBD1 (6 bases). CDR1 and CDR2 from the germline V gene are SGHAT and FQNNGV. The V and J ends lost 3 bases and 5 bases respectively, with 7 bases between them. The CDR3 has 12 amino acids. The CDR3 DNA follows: TGTGCCAGCAGCTTTACAGGGACTGAAGCTTTCTTT. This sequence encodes CASSFTGTEAFF. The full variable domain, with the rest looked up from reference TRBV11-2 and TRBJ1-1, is EAGVAQSPRYKIIEKRQSVAFWCNPISGHATLYWYQQILGQGPKLLIQFQNNGVVDDSQLPKDRFSAERLKGVDSTLKIQPAKLEDSAVYLCASSFTGTEAFFGQGTRLTVV.

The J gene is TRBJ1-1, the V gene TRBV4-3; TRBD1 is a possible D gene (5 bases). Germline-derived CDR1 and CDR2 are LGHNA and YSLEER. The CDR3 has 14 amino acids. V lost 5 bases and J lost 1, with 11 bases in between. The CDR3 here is CASSSTQGNTEAFF. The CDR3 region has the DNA TGCGCCAGCAGCTCGACCCAGGGGAACACTGAAGCTTTCTTT.

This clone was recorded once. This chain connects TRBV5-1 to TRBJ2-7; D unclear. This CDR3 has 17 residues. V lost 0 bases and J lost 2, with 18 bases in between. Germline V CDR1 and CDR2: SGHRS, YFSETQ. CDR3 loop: CASSLARLAGTPYEQYF. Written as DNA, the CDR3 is TGCGCCAGCAGCTTGGCCAGGTTGGCAGGCACCCCCTACGAGCAGTACTTC.

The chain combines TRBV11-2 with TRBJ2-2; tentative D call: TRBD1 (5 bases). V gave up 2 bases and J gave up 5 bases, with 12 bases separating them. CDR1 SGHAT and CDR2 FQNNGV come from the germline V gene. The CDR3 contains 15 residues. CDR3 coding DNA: TGTGCCAGCAGCTTAATCAGGGAAGGAACCGGGGAGCTGTTTTTT. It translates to CASSLIREGTGELFF.

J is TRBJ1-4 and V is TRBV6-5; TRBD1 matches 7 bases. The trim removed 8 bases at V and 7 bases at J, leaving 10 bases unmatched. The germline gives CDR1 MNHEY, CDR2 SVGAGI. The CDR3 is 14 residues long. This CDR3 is CASLKWGQSEKLFF. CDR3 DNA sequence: TGTGCCAGCTTAAAATGGGGACAGTCTGAAAAACTGTTTTTT.

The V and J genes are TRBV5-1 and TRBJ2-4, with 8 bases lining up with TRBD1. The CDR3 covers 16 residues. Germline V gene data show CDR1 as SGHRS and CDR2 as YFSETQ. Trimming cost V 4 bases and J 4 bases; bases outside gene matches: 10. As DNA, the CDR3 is TGCGCCAGCAGCATGACAGGGGCAATAGGGAAAAACATTCAGTACTTC. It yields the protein CASSMTGAIGKNIQYF.

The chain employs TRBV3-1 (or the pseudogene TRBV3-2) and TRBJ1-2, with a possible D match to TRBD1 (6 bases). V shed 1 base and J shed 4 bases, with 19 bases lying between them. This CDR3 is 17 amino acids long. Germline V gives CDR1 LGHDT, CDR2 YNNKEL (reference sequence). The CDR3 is CASSQGMPLGGAYGYTF. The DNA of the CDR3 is TGTGCCAGCAGCCAAGGAATGCCATTGGGGGGGGCCTATGGCTACACCTTC.

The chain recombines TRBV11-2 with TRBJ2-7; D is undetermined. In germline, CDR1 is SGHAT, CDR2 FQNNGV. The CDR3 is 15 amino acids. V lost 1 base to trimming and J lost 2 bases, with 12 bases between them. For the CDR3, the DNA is TGTGCCAGCAGCTTAGCCCTGAATAGTCCCTACGAGCAGTACTTC. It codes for CASSLALNSPYEQYF.

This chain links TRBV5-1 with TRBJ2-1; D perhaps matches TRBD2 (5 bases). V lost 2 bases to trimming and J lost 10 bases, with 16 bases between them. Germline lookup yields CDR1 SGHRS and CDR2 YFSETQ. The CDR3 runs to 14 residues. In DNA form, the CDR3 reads TGCGCCAGCAGCTTAATCGCGTCCGGAGGCGAGCAGTTCTTC. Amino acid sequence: CASSLIASGGEQFF. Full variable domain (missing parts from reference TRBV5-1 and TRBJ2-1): KAGVTQTPRYLIKTRGQQVTLSCSPISGHRSVSWYQQTPGQGLQFLFEYFSETQRNKGNFPGRFSGRQFSNSRSEMNVSTLELGDSALYLCASSLIASGGEQFFGPGTRLTVL.

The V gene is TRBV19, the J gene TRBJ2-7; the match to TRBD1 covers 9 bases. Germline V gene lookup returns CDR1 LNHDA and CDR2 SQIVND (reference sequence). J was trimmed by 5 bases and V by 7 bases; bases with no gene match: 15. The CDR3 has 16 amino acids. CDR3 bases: TGTGCCAGTATTGGGATAACTGGACAGGGGCACGACGAGCAGTACTTC. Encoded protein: CASIGITGQGHDEQYF. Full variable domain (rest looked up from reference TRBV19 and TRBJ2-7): DGGITQSPKYLFRKEGQNVTLSCEQNLNHDAMYWYRQDPGQGLRLIYYSQIVNDFQKGDIAEGYSVSREKKESFPLTVTSAQKNPTAFYLCASIGITGQGHDEQYFGPGTRLTVT.

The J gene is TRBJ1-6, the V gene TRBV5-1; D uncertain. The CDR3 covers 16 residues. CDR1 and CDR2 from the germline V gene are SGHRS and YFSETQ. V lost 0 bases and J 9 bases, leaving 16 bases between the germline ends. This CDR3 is CASSLDEGGSGSPLHF. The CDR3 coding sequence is TGCGCCAGCAGCTTGGATGAGGGAGGCTCGGGTTCACCCCTCCACTTT.

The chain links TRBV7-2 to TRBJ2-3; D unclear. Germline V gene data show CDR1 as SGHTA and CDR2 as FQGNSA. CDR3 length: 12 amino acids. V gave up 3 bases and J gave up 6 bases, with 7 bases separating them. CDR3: CASSFMRDTQYF. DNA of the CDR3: TGTGCCAGCAGCTTTATGCGGGATACGCAGTATTTT.

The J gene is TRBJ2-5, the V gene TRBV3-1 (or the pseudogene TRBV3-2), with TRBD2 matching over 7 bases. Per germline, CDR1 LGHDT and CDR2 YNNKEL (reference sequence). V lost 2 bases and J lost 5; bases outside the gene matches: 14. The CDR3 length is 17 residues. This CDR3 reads CASSQFVGDYLGETQYF. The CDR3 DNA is TGTGCCAGCAGCCAATTTGTTGGGGACTACCTAGGGGAGACCCAGTACTTC.

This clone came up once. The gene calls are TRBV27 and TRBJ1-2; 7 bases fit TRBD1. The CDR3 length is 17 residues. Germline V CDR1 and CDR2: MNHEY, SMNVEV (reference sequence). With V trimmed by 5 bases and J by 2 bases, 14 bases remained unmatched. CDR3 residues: CASSGRDRLFLNYGYTF. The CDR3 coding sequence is TGTGCCAGCAGTGGCCGGGACAGACTTTTCTTAAACTATGGCTACACCTTC.

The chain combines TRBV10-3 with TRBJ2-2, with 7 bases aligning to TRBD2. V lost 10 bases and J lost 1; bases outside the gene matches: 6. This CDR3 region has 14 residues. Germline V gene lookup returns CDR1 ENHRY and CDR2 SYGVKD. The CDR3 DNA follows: TGTGCCACCCGGGACTACTGGAACACCGGGGAGCTGTTTTTT. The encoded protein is CATRDYWNTGELFF.

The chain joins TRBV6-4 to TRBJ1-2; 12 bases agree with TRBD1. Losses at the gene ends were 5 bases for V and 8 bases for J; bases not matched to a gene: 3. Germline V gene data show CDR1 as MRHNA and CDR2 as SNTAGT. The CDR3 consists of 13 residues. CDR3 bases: TGTGCCAGCAGTCCCGGGACAGGGGGCGGCTACACCTTC. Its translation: CASSPGTGGGYTF.

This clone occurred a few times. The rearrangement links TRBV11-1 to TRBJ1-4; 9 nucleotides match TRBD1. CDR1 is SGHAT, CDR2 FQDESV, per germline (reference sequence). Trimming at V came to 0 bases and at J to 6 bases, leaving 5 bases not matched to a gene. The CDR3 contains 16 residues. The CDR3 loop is CASSLATGTGYEKLFF. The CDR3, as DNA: TGTGCCAGCAGCTTAGCGACCGGGACAGGGTATGAAAAACTGTTTTTT.

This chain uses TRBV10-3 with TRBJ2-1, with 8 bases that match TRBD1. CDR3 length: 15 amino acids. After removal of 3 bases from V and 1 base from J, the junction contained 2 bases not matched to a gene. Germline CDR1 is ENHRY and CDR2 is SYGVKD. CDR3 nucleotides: TGTGCCATCAGTGAAGACAGGGGATCCTACAATGAGCAGTTCTTC. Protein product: CAISEDRGSYNEQFF.

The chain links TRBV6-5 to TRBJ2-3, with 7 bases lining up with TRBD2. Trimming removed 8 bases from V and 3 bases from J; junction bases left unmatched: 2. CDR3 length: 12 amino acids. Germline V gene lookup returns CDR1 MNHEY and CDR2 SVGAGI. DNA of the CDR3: TGTGCCAGCCGACTAGCAACAGATACGCAGTATTTT. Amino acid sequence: CASRLATDTQYF.

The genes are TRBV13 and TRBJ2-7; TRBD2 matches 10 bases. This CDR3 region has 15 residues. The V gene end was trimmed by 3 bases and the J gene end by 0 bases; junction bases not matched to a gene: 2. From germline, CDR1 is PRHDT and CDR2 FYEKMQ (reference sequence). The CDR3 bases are TGTGCCAGCAGCTTGACTAGCGGGTACTCCTACGAGCAGTACTTC. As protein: CASSLTSGYSYEQYF.

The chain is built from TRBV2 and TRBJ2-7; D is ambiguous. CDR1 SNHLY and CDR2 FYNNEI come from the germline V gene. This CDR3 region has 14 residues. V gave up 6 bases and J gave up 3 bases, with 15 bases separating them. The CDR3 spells CASRHTLAFYEQYF. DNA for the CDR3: TGTGCCAGCAGGCATACCTTAGCATTCTACGAGCAGTACTTC.